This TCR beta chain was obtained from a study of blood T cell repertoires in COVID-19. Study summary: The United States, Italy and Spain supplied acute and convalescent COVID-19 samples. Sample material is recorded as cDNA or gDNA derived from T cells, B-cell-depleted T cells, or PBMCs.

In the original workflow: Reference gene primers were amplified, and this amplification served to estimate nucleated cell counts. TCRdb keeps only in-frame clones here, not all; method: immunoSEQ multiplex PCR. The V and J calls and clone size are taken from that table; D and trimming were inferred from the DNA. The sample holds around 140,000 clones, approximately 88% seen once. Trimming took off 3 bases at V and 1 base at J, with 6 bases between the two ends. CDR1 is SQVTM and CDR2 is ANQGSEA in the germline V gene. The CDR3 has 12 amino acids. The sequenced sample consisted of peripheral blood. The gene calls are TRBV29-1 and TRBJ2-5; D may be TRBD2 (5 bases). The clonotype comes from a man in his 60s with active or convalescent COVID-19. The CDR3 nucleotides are TGCAGCGTTGATCGGGGCCAAGAGACCCAGTACTTC. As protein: CSVDRGQETQYF.